Listed here are 27 T cell receptor beta chains from one sample, sequenced in a study of blood T cell repertoires in COVID-19 (dated by TCRdb to the early 2020s). Libraries were made using the immunoSEQ multiplex PCR assay. TCRdb mirrors the immuneACCESS table, restricted to in-frame sequences. Some clones are absent from its copies; in checked studies, under half trace to an unresolved V gene, and the reason for the others is unknown. The sample has 270,000 or so clones on record, about 91% of them singletons. The biggest ten clones account for 2.5% to 3% of the sample. Sequencing used PBMCs or T cells enriched from blood (not recorded which). Receptors originate from a man aged 35 to 55 who had been exposed to COVID-19.

The rearrangement uses TRBV4-2 and TRBJ1-2; D gene unclear. V was cut by 0 bases and J by 6 bases, with 29 bases left in between. The germline V gene has CDR1 LGHNA and CDR2 YNFKEQ. The length of the CDR3 is 20 residues. Here the CDR3 DNA reads TGTGCCAGCAGCCAAGATAAAAAAAGTGCCAGAAATAAACATGTTCATGGCTACACCTTC. Its translation: CASSQDKKSARNKHVHGYTF.

Turning to this clone: At the DNA level, this CDR3 is encoded by other sequences in the same sample as well. The chain links TRBV28 to TRBJ2-7; no clear D gene. CDR3 length: 14 amino acids. Germline V gene sequence: CDR1 MDHEN, CDR2 SYDVKM. V was pared by 3 bases and J by 2 bases, with 11 bases between. The CDR3 reads CASSFSTRTYEQYF. The CDR3 DNA reads as TGTGCCAGCAGTTTCTCCACGCGGACCTACGAGCAGTACTTC. The full variable domain, completed using reference TRBV28 and TRBJ2-7, is DVKVTQSSRYLVKRTGEKVFLECVQDMDHENMFWYRQDPGLGLRLIYFSYDVKMKEKGDIPEGYSVSREKKERFSLILESASTNQTSMYLCASSFSTRTYEQYFGPGTRLTVT.

The rearrangement joins TRBV6-5 to TRBJ1-5, with 7 bases identical to TRBD1. The ends lost 6 bases at V and 2 bases at J; junction bases unmatched: 4. The CDR3 runs to 14 residues. Germline V gene sequence: CDR1 MNHEY, CDR2 SVGAGI. CDR3 sequence (DNA): TGTGCCAGCAGACTCACAGGGGGCAATCAGCCCCAGCATTTT. It yields the protein CASRLTGGNQPQHF.

As to this clone: Its ends do not fully match the called genes, so a read error is possible. The chain uses TRBV3-1 (or the pseudogene TRBV3-2) and TRBJ2-1; D perhaps matches TRBD2 (6 bases). The CDR3 totals 16 residues. CDR1 LGHDT and CDR2 YNNKEL come from the germline V gene (reference sequence). The CDR3 sequence: CASSHTLGDSNNEQFF. CDR3 in DNA: TGTGCCAGCAGCCATACTTTAGGGGACTCCAACAATGAGCAGTTCTTC.

This clone turned up a few times. The J gene is TRBJ1-4, the V gene TRBV7-9; 9 bases are a match to TRBD1. The length of the CDR3 is 16 residues. The J segment lost 6 bases and the V segment lost 5 bases, leaving 10 bases of the junction unmatched. The V gene's germline CDR1 is SEHNR and CDR2 FQNEAQ (reference sequence). The CDR3 nucleotides read TGTGCCAGCAGCCCAGAGATACAGGGGGCTCATGAAAAACTGTTTTTT. Translation gives CASSPEIQGAHEKLFF.

This chain uses TRBV30 with TRBJ2-7; perhaps TRBD1 as D (6 bases). V was trimmed by 2 bases and J by 2 bases, leaving 16 bases between them. Germline V lookup: CDR1 GTSNPN, CDR2 SVGIG (reference sequence). The CDR3 loop spans 15 amino acids. DNA of the CDR3: TGTGCCTGGAGTCCAACCACAGGGCTGCCCTACGAGCAGTACTTC. Protein: CAWSPTTGLPYEQYF.

The chain combines TRBV12-5 with TRBJ2-3, with TRBD2 as a possible D gene (5 bases). V was cut by 1 base and J by 0 bases, with 5 bases left in between. This CDR3 is built from 14 residues. The germline V gene has CDR1 LGHNT and CDR2 FRNRAP. The CDR3 here is CASGLGTSTDTQYF. Here the CDR3 DNA reads TGTGCTAGTGGTTTGGGGACTAGCACAGATACGCAGTATTTT.

The rearrangement uses TRBV19 and TRBJ1-1; no firm D call. CDR1 and CDR2 from the germline V gene are LNHDA and SQIVND (reference sequence). The CDR3 spans 15 residues. V lost 4 bases, J lost 4 bases, and 16 bases lay in between. The CDR3 nucleotides are TGTGCCAGTAGTAGGTCGGGTGGGTCGTTCACTGAAGCTTTCTTT. This codes for CASSRSGGSFTEAFF.

The genes are TRBV27 and TRBJ2-7, with 9 bases fitting TRBD2. The germline gives CDR1 MNHEY, CDR2 SMNVEV (reference sequence). The CDR3 contains 15 residues. J lost 2 bases, V lost 6 bases, and 8 bases had no gene match. The CDR3 region is CASSRLAEDTYEQYF. Written as DNA, the CDR3 is TGTGCCAGCAGCCGACTAGCGGAGGACACCTACGAGCAGTACTTC.

The chain has TRBV7-9 and TRBJ2-7, with D maybe TRBD2 (6 bases). The CDR3 contains 15 residues. V lost 0 bases and J 2 bases, leaving 11 bases between the germline ends. Germline V lookup: CDR1 SEHNR, CDR2 FQNEAQ (reference sequence). The CDR3 loop reads CASSLAGTPTYEQYF. CDR3 coding DNA: TGTGCCAGCAGCTTAGCAGGGACTCCGACCTACGAGCAGTACTTC.

V and J are TRBV7-9 and TRBJ2-3; D call uncertain. V gave up 5 bases and J gave up 10 bases, with 19 bases separating them. Per germline, CDR1 SEHNR and CDR2 FQNEAQ (reference sequence). This CDR3 is 14 amino acids long. The DNA for the CDR3 is TGTGCCAGCAGCGACCCCGTGGGTAGCTCGGCGCAGTATTTT. Translated, it gives CASSDPVGSSAQYF.

This clone was observed once. The chain combines TRBV28 with TRBJ1-3; D remains unclear. The CDR3 is made up of 19 amino acids. Trimming stripped 2 bases from V and 0 bases from J, with 20 bases between. CDR1 and CDR2 from the germline V gene are MDHEN and SYDVKM. CDR3 DNA sequence: TGTGCCAGCAGTTTAATCCCCAAGCTGTTAGTTAGCTCTGGAAACACCATATATTTT. The encoded protein is CASSLIPKLLVSSGNTIYF. Complete variable domain (other parts from reference TRBV28 and TRBJ1-3): DVKVTQSSRYLVKRTGEKVFLECVQDMDHENMFWYRQDPGLGLRLIYFSYDVKMKEKGDIPEGYSVSREKKERFSLILESASTNQTSMYLCASSLIPKLLVSSGNTIYFGEGSWLTVV.

The V call is TRBV5-6, the J call TRBJ2-5; 13 bases match TRBD2. The V and J ends lost 7 bases and 4 bases, in that order; junction bases with no gene match: 13. This CDR3 is 17 amino acids long. Per germline, CDR1 SGHDT and CDR2 YYEEEE. CDR3 region: CASDLRLAGGVGETQYF. For the CDR3, the DNA is TGTGCCAGCGACTTACGACTAGCGGGAGGTGTAGGAGAGACCCAGTACTTC. Complete variable domain (other parts from reference TRBV5-6 and TRBJ2-5): DAGVTQSPTHLIKTRGQQVTLRCSPKSGHDTVSWYQQALGQGPQFIFQYYEEEERQRGNFPDRFSGHQFPNYSSELNVNALLLGDSALYLCASDLRLAGGVGETQYFGPGTRLLVL.

V gene TRBV7-3 combines with J gene TRBJ2-1; 11 positions match TRBD2. This CDR3 is 16 amino acids long. V lost 3 bases and J lost 2; bases outside the gene matches: 3. The V gene's germline CDR1 is SGHTA and CDR2 FQGTGA. CDR3 nucleotides: TGTGCCAGCAGCTTGGGACTAGCGGACCCCTACAATGAGCAGTTCTTC. Amino acids: CASSLGLADPYNEQFF. Full variable domain (rest looked up from reference TRBV7-3 and TRBJ2-1): GAGVSQTPSNKVTEKGKYVELRCDPISGHTALYWYRQSLGQGPEFLIYFQGTGAADDSGLPNDRFFAVRPEGSVSTLKIQRTERGDSAVYLCASSLGLADPYNEQFFGPGTRLTVL.

J is TRBJ2-7 and V is TRBV7-9; TRBD2 is a possible D gene (6 bases). Trimming removed 1 base at V and 6 bases at J, with 10 bases between. Looked up from germline, CDR1 is SEHNR and CDR2 is FQNEAQ (reference sequence). CDR3 length: 13 residues. DNA for the CDR3: TGTGCCAGCAGCTTAGAACTAGCCAGCGAGCAGTACTTC. The encoded protein is CASSLELASEQYF.

In DNA, the CDR3 is TGTGCCAGCAGCCTGACACACAACGGGGCCAACGTCCTGACTTTC. Translated: CASSLTHNGANVLTF. V is TRBV7-3 and J is TRBJ2-6; D is unclear. The CDR3 is made up of 15 amino acids. Germline assignment: CDR1 SGHTA and CDR2 FQGTGA. Trimming stripped 5 bases from V and 4 bases from J, with 12 bases between.

The V gene is TRBV24-1, the J gene TRBJ2-1; 7 bases are a match to TRBD1. V shed 4 bases and J 0 bases; nucleotides not matched to a gene: 5. Germline CDR1 KGHDR, CDR2 SFDVKD. The CDR3 covers 16 residues. The CDR3 loop reads CATSEQQGSSYNEQFF. In DNA, the CDR3 is TGTGCCACCAGTGAACAACAGGGGTCCTCCTACAATGAGCAGTTCTTC.

The chain uses TRBV25-1 and TRBJ1-4; D not resolved. CDR1 is MGHDK and CDR2 is SYGVNS in the germline V gene. The length of the CDR3 is 12 residues. The V end was cut by 9 bases, the J end by 6 bases, with 11 bases between. In nucleotides, the CDR3 is TGTGCCAGGTTGCGGCGGGATGAAAAACTGTTTTTT. Translation: CARLRRDEKLFF.

The CDR3 nucleotides read TGTGCCAGCAGCTTGGCGGCGGGAGGCTTATCCAATGAGCAGTTCTTC. Its translation is CASSLAAGGLSNEQFF. J is TRBJ2-1 and V is TRBV5-4, with TRBD2 matching over 8 bases. CDR1 is SGHNT, CDR2 YYREEE, per germline (reference sequence). After removal of 0 bases from V and 6 bases from J, the junction contained 8 bases not matched to a gene. The CDR3 is 16 residues long. Complete variable domain (other parts from reference TRBV5-4 and TRBJ2-1): ETGVTQSPTHLIKTRGQQVTLRCSSQSGHNTVSWYQQALGQGPQFIFQYYREEENGRGNFPPRFSGLQFPNYSSELNVNALELDDSALYLCASSLAAGGLSNEQFFGPGTRLTVL.

This clone was counted a single time. The chain couples TRBV9 to TRBJ1-2; D unclear. With 2 bases removed from V and 0 bases from J, the gap between germline ends came to 14 bases. The CDR3 is 16 residues long. From germline, CDR1 is SGDLS and CDR2 YYNGEE. The CDR3 here is CASSVSGVPTNYGYTF. The CDR3, as DNA: TGTGCCAGCAGCGTCAGCGGGGTTCCCACTAACTATGGCTACACCTTC. The full variable domain, its missing parts supplied by reference TRBV9 and TRBJ1-2, is DSGVTQTPKHLITATGQRVTLRCSPRSGDLSVYWYQQSLDQGLQFLIQYYNGEERAKGNILERFSAQQFPDLHSELNLSSLELGDSALYFCASSVSGVPTNYGYTFGSGTRLTVV.

The chain carries TRBV29-1 and TRBJ2-7; a weak D match, TRBD2 (5 bases). The CDR3 is 12 amino acids. Germline CDR1 and CDR2: SQVTM and ANQGSEA. The germline V and J ends were trimmed by 4 bases and 6 bases, with 13 bases remaining between them. CDR3 in DNA: TGCAGCGTTGGGGAAAAAGCGGCCGAGCAGTACTTC. This encodes CSVGEKAAEQYF.

The rearrangement joins TRBV2 to TRBJ2-5, with D possibly matching TRBD2 (5 bases). Germline V gene lookup returns CDR1 SNHLY and CDR2 FYNNEI. Trimming stripped 4 bases from V and 6 bases from J, with 12 bases between. The CDR3 runs 13 residues. As DNA, the CDR3 is TGTGCCAGCAGTGTTTCTTCGGGAAAGACCCAGTACTTC. Encoded protein: CASSVSSGKTQYF.

This chain connects TRBV5-6 to TRBJ2-7, with TRBD1 matching over 7 bases. Germline lookup yields CDR1 SGHDT and CDR2 YYEEEE. Unmatched junction bases numbered 9, after V lost 3 bases and J lost 3 bases. CDR3 size: 15 residues. The CDR3 sequence: CASSYTGTDLYEQYF. The CDR3 DNA is TGTGCCAGCAGCTATACCGGGACAGACCTCTACGAGCAGTACTTC.

The rearrangement joins TRBV14 to TRBJ2-2; no clear D gene. Trimming cost V 4 bases and J 3 bases, with 9 bases left between them. This CDR3 is 14 amino acids long. Germline V CDR1 and CDR2: SGHDN, FVKESK. CDR3 sequence (DNA): TGTGCCAGCAGCCCCGTGGCCTACACCGGGGAGCTGTTTTTT. Its translation is CASSPVAYTGELFF.

The chain employs TRBV4-3 and TRBJ2-7; 9 nucleotides match TRBD1. Germline values: CDR1 LGHNA, CDR2 YSLEER. V lost 0 bases, J lost 3 bases, and 3 bases stayed unmatched. This CDR3 comprises 15 residues. CDR3 DNA sequence: TGCGCCAGCAGCCAAGAAGTGGACAGGGGCTACGAGCAGTACTTC. Translation: CASSQEVDRGYEQYF.

The chain recombines TRBV9 with TRBJ1-2; tentative D call: TRBD1 (5 bases). The germline CDR1 and CDR2 sequences are SGDLS and YYNGEE. The CDR3 runs 14 residues. V shed 3 bases and J shed 3 bases, with 12 bases lying between them. The CDR3 DNA is TGTGCCAGCAGCGGCGGCAGGGCGCACTATGGCTACACCTTC. This gives the protein CASSGGRAHYGYTF.

A few counts support this clone. The chain joins TRBV2 to TRBJ2-7; D is uncertain. V was pared by 4 bases and J by 5 bases, with 6 bases between. Germline CDR1 reads SNHLY; CDR2 reads FYNNEI. The CDR3 extends over 11 amino acids. CDR3 in DNA: TGTGCCAGCAGTGGTTTCAACGAGCAGTACTTC. Amino acids: CASSGFNEQYF.